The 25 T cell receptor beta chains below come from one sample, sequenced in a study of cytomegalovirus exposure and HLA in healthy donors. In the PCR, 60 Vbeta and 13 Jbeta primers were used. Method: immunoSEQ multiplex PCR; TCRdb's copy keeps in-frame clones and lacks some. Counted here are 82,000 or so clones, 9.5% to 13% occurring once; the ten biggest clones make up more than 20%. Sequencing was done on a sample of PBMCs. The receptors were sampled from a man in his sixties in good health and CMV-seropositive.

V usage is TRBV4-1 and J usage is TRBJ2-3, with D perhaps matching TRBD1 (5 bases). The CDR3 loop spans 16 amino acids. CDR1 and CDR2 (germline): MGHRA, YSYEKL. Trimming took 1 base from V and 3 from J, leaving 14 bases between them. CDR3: CASSQVDMGFTDTQYF. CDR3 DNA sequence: TGCGCCAGCAGCCAAGTGGACATGGGATTTACAGATACGCAGTATTTT.

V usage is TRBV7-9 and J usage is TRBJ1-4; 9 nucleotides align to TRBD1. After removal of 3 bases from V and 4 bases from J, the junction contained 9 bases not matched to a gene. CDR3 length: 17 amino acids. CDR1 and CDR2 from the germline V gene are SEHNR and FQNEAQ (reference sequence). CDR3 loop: CASSLYTTGGNNEKLFF. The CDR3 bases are TGTGCCAGCAGCTTGTATACGACAGGGGGGAATAATGAAAAACTGTTTTTT.

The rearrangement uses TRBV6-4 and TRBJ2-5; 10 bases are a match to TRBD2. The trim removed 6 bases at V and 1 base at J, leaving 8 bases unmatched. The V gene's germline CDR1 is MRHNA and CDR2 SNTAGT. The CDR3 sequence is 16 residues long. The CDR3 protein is CASSAVASGGQETQYF. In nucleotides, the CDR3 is TGTGCCAGCAGCGCCGTTGCTAGCGGGGGCCAAGAGACCCAGTACTTC.

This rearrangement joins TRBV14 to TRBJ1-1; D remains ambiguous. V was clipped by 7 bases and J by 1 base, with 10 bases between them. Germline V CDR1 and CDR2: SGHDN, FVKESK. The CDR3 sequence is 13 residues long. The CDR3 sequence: CASTRGQNTEAFF. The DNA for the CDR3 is TGTGCCAGCACCCGAGGGCAGAACACTGAAGCTTTCTTT.

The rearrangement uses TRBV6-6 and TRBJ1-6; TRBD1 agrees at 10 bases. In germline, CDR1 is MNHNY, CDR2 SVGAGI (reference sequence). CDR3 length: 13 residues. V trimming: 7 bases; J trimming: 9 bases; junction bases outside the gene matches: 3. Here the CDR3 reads CASKGQGGSPLHF. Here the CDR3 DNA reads TGTGCCAGCAAAGGACAGGGGGGTTCACCCCTCCACTTT.

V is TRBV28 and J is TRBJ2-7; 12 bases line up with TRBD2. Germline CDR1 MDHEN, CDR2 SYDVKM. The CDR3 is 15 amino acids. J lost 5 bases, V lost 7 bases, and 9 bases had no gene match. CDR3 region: CASIMRLAGANEQYF. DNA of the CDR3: TGTGCCAGCATCATGCGACTAGCGGGAGCTAACGAGCAGTACTTC.

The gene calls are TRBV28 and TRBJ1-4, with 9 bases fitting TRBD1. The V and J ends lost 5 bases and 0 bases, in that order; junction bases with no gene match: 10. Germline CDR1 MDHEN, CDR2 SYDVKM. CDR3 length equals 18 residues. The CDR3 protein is CASSKPPGQGATNEKLFF. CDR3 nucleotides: TGTGCCAGCAGTAAACCCCCGGGACAGGGTGCAACTAATGAAAAACTGTTTTTT.

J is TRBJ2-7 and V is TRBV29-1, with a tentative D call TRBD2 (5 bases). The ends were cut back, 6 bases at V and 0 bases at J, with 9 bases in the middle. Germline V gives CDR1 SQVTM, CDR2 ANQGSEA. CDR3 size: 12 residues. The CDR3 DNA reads TGCAGCGTCGGACTGTCCTCCTACGAGCAGTACTTC. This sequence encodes CSVGLSSYEQYF.

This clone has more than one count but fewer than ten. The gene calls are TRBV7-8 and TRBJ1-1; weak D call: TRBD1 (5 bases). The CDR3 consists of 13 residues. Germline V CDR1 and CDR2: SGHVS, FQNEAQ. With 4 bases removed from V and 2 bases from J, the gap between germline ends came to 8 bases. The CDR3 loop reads CASSYQGNTEAFF. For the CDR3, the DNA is TGTGCCAGCAGCTACCAGGGTAACACTGAAGCTTTCTTT.

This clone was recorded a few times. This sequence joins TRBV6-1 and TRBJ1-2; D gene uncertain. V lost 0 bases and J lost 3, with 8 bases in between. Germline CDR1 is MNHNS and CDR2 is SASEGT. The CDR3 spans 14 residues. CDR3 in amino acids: CASSEAGGDYGYTF. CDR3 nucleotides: TGTGCCAGCAGTGAAGCGGGCGGGGACTATGGCTACACCTTC.

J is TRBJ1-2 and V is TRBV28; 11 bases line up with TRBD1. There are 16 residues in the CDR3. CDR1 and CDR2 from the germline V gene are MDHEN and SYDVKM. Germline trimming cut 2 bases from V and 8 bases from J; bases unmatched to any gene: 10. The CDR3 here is CASSLTGTGGGPGYTF. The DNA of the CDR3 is TGTGCCAGCAGTTTAACCGGGACAGGGGGAGGACCCGGCTACACCTTC.

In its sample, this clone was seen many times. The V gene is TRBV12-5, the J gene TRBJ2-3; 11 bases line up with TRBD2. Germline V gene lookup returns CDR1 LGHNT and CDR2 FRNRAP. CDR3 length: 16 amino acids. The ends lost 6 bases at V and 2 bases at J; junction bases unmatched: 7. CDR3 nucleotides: TGTGCTAGTGGCGAAGGGACTAGCGGAAACACAGATACGCAGTATTTT. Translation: CASGEGTSGNTDTQYF. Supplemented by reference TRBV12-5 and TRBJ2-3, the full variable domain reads DARVTQTPRHKVTEMGQEVTMRCQPILGHNTVFWYRQTMMQGLELLAYFRNRAPLDDSGMPKDRFSAEMPDATLATLKIQPSEPRDSAVYFCASGEGTSGNTDTQYFGPGTRLTVL.

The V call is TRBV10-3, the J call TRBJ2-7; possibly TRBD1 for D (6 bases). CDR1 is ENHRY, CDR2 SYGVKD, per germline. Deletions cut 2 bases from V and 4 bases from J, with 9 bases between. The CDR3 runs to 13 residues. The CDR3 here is CAISEAGEYEQYV. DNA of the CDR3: TGTGCCATCAGTGAGGCAGGGGAGTACGAGCAGTACGTC.

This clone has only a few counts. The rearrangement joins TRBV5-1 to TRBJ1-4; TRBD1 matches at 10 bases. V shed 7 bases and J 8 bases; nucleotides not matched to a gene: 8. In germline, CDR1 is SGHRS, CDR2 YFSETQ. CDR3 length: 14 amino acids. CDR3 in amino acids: CASRHGTGEEKLFF. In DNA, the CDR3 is TGCGCCAGCCGACACGGGACAGGGGAGGAAAAACTGTTTTTT.

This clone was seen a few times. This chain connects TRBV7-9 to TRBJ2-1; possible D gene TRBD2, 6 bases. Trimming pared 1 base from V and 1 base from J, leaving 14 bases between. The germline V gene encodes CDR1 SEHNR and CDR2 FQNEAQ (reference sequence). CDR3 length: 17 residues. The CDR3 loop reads CASSLDGPRGSYNEQFF. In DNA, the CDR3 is TGTGCCAGCAGCTTAGACGGTCCGCGGGGATCCTACAATGAGCAGTTCTTC.

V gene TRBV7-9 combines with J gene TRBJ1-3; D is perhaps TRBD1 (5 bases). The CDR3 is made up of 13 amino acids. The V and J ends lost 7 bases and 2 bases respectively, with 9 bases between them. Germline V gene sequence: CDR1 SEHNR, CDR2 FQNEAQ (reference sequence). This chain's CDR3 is CASKTGAGNTIYF. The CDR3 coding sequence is TGTGCCAGCAAGACGGGGGCTGGAAACACCATATATTTT.

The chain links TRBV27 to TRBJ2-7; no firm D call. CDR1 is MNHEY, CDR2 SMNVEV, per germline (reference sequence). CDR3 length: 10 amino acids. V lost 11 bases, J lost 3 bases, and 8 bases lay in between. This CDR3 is CAPTHYEQYV. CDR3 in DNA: TGTGCCCCCACCCACTACGAGCAGTACGTC.

The CDR3 loop reads CASTTRGGPDTQYF. The CDR3 DNA sequence: TGTGCCAGCACCACTCGAGGAGGGCCAGATACGCAGTATTTT. V usage is TRBV5-4 and J usage is TRBJ2-3, with D perhaps matching TRBD2 (6 bases). CDR3 size: 14 residues. CDR1 and CDR2 from the germline V gene are SGHNT and YYREEE (reference sequence). V was trimmed by 6 bases and J by 4 bases, leaving 15 bases between them.

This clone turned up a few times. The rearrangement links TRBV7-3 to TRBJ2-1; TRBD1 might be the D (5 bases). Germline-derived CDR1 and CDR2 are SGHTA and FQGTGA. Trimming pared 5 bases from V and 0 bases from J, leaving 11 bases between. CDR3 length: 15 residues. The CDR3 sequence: CASSTTANSYNEQFF. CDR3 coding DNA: TGTGCCAGCAGCACGACAGCGAACTCCTACAATGAGCAGTTCTTC.

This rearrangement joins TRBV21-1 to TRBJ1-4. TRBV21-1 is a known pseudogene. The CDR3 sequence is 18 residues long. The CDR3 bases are TGTGCCAGCAGCAAGAAAAGGGAAACGGGCGGGGGAGGAGAAAAACTGTTTTTT. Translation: CASSKKRETGGGGEKLFF.

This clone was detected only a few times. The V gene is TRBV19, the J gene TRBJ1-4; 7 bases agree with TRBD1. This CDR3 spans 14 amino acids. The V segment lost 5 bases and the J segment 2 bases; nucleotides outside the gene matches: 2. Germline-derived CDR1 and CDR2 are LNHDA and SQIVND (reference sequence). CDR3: CASSSGQTNEKLFF. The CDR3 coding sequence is TGTGCCAGTAGTTCGGGACAGACTAATGAAAAACTGTTTTTT.

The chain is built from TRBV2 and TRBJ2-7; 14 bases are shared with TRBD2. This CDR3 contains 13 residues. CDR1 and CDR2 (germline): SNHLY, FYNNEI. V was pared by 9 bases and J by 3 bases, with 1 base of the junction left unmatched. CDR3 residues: CASGTSGSYEQYF. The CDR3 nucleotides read TGTGCCAGTGGGACTAGCGGGAGCTACGAGCAGTACTTC.

CDR3 DNA sequence: TGCGCCAGCAGCCGGGGCGGGAGGGACAATGAGCAGTTCTTC. This gives the protein CASSRGGRDNEQFF. The chain employs TRBV4-1 and TRBJ2-1, with 9 bases matching TRBD2. V shed 4 bases, J shed 5 bases, and the junction held 3 bases outside the gene matches. Germline lookup yields CDR1 MGHRA and CDR2 YSYEKL. There are 14 residues in the CDR3.

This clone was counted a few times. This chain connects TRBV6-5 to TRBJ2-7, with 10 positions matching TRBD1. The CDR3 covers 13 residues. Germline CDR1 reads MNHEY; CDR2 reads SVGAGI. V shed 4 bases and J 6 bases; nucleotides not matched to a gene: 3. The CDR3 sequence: CASSSWDRGEQYF. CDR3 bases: TGTGCCAGCAGTTCCTGGGACAGGGGCGAGCAGTACTTC.

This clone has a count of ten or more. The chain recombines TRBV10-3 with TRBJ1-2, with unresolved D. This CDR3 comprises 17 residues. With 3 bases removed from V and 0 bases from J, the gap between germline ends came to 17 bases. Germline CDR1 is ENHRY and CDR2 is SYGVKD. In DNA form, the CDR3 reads TGTGCCATCAGTGAACGCCTCTTCCGGGATCCTAACTATGGCTACACCTTC. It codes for CAISERLFRDPNYGYTF.